The 9 T cell receptor beta chains listed next were all sequenced from one sample in a study of blood T cell repertoires in COVID-19. The assay was immunoSEQ multiplex PCR, and TCRdb's table has in-frame clones only and misses some. The data show about 160,000 clones, with approximately 87% seen just once and approximately 4.7% held by the top ten. The specimen sequenced was PBMCs or T cells enriched from blood (not recorded which). The receptors were sampled from a woman aged 50 to 60 who had recovered from COVID-19.

V gene TRBV4-2 combines with J gene TRBJ2-3; TRBD2 matches 11 bases. The ends lost 1 base at V and 0 bases at J; junction bases unmatched: 9. The length of the CDR3 is 19 residues. The germline V gene has CDR1 LGHNA and CDR2 YNFKEQ. As DNA, the CDR3 is TGTGCCAGCAGCCAAGTTTTGGGACTAGCGGTGGGTAGCACAGATACGCAGTATTTT. Translating it yields CASSQVLGLAVGSTDTQYF.

The rearrangement uses TRBV9 and TRBJ1-3, with D tentatively TRBD1 (5 bases). The germline V gene encodes CDR1 SGDLS and CDR2 YYNGEE. The CDR3 contains 15 residues. V was trimmed by 3 bases and J by 0 bases, leaving 10 bases between them. CDR3 DNA: TGTGCCAGCAGCGCCACTGACAGCTCTGGAAACACCATATATTTT. It translates to CASSATDSSGNTIYF.

The V and J genes are TRBV19 and TRBJ1-6; D not certain. CDR1 and CDR2 (germline): LNHDA, SQIVND (reference sequence). V was pared by 3 bases and J by 7 bases, with 10 bases between. CDR3 length: 14 residues. The CDR3 DNA reads as TGTGCCAGTAGTATGGAACGGGGAAATTCACCCCTCCACTTT. Translating gives CASSMERGNSPLHF.

Concerning this clone itself: A read error may be the cause here, since a much bigger clone is one base away. Distinct nucleotide sequences in the sample also encode this CDR3. The rearrangement uses TRBV27 and TRBJ1-4, with D possibly being TRBD1 (6 bases). Germline V gene sequence: CDR1 MNHEY, CDR2 SMNVEV (reference sequence). This CDR3 contains 15 residues. CDR3 sequence: CASRSAQGGHEKLFF. The CDR3 DNA sequence: TGTGCTAGCAGATCCGCACAGGGAGGGCATGAAAAACTGTTTTTT. Using reference TRBV27 and TRBJ1-4 for the parts outside the CDR3, the full variable domain is EAQVTQNPRYLITVTGKKLTVTCSQNMNHEYMSWYRQDPGLGLRQIYYSMNVEVTDKGDVPEGYKVSRKEKRNFPLILESPSPNQTSLYFCASRSAQGGHEKLFFGSGTQLSVL.

In DNA, the CDR3 is TGTGCCAGCAGCGTAGTGCCGGGGACTGAAGCTTTCTTT. Translating it yields CASSVVPGTEAFF. The chain joins TRBV9 to TRBJ1-1, with unresolved D. The CDR3 extends over 13 amino acids. Trimming shortened V by 0 bases and J by 5 bases, and 8 bases separated the two germline ends. Germline-derived CDR1 and CDR2 are SGDLS and YYNGEE.

This clone was detected only once. This chain uses TRBV4-1 with TRBJ1-5; 11 bases are a match to TRBD1. The length of the CDR3 is 15 residues. Looked up from germline, CDR1 is MGHRA and CDR2 is YSYEKL. Trimming at V came to 8 bases and at J to 6 bases, leaving 9 bases not matched to a gene. CDR3 DNA sequence: TGCGCCAGCGGACAGGGGGCGCATGGTGGTCAGCCCCAGCATTTT. Translation gives CASGQGAHGGQPQHF.

The J gene is TRBJ1-4, the V gene TRBV30; 8 bases are shared with TRBD1. This CDR3 contains 14 residues. CDR1 and CDR2 from the germline V gene are GTSNPN and SVGIG (reference sequence). The ends lost 8 bases at V and 8 bases at J; junction bases unmatched: 13. For the CDR3, the DNA is TGTGCCAGCGCGCCCGGACAGGGAGACGAAAAACTGTTTTTT. Translated, it gives CASAPGQGDEKLFF.

The chain employs TRBV12-3 or TRBV12-4 and TRBJ1-2; D not resolved. V lost 10 bases to trimming and J lost 7 bases, with 13 bases between them. This CDR3 has 11 residues. Here the CDR3 DNA reads TGTGCCACTACGACCCGGGGTGGCTACACCTTC. Translated: CATTTRGGYTF.

This clone appeared a few times. The V call is TRBV11-2, the J call TRBJ1-6; 9 bases match TRBD1. CDR3 size: 16 residues. The germline gives CDR1 SGHAT, CDR2 FQNNGV. V shed 5 bases and J 10 bases; nucleotides not matched to a gene: 12. The CDR3, as DNA: TGTGCCAGCAGCATTACCGGGACAGGGCCTAGATCACCCCTCCACTTT. Protein sequence: CASSITGTGPRSPLHF. The full variable domain, its missing parts supplied by reference TRBV11-2 and TRBJ1-6, is EAGVAQSPRYKIIEKRQSVAFWCNPISGHATLYWYQQILGQGPKLLIQFQNNGVVDDSQLPKDRFSAERLKGVDSTLKIQPAKLEDSAVYLCASSITGTGPRSPLHFGNGTRLTVT.